This T cell receptor beta chain was observed in a study of response to subunit inactivated influenza vaccine. Study findings and constraints: The study's authors posited that every seasonal influenza vaccination enlists few new T cells.

The CDR3 covers 12 residues. Germline V CDR1 and CDR2: SQVTM, ANQGSEA. This clonotype was seen a handful of times. Antigen specificity is unknown. TCRdb called the RT-PCR reads again in MiXCR, with one record for every CDR3 protein. Of roughly 700,000 distinct CDR3 sequences in the sample, 14% were seen once. The TCR comes from a man in his forties or fifties who received an inactivated influenza vaccine. This specimen was PBMCs from blood, taken about 14 days before vaccination. The chain links TRBV29-1 to TRBJ1-1; no clear D gene. This CDR3 reads CSALLLSTEAFF. DNA of the CDR3: TGCAGTGCCCTTCTATTGAGCACTGAAGCTTTCTTT.